This T cell receptor beta chain is from a study of lymphopenia after photon versus proton radiotherapy. This clone was seen a handful of times. Some clones are missing from TCRdb's copy, which holds only in-frame ones; the method was immunoSEQ multiplex PCR. The top ten hold more than 2% of the sample, which has 55,000 to 70,000 clones, 70% to 90% seen once. Trimming left V 5 bases short and J 9 bases short, with 17 bases between. The CDR3 sequence is 13 residues long. CDR1 is SEHNR, CDR2 FQNEAQ, per germline (reference sequence). The sequencing used peripheral blood, collected from a patient treated with photon-based radiotherapy. The V gene is TRBV7-9, the J gene TRBJ2-7; perhaps D is TRBD1 or TRBD2 (7 bases each). The clonotype comes from a middle-aged man with gastric cancer. The CDR3 protein is CASSPQGGAGQYF. Written as DNA, the CDR3 is TGTGCCAGCAGCCCGCAGGGGGGGGCGGGGCAGTACTTC. Using reference TRBV7-9 and TRBJ2-7 for the parts outside the CDR3, the full variable domain is DTGVSQNPRHKITKRGQNVTFRCDPISEHNRLYWYRQTLGQGPEFLTYFQNEAQLEKSRLLSDRFSAERPKGSFSTLEIQRTEQGDSAMYLCASSPQGGAGQYFGPGTRLTVT.